Included here is one T cell receptor beta chain sequence, with context. These data belong to a study of T cell changes during pregnancy in multiple sclerosis. This CDR3 comprises 16 residues. V was clipped by 1 base and J by 7 bases; unmatched bases: 10. The germline V gene has CDR1 SGDLS and CDR2 YYNGEE. Produced via immunoSEQ multiplex PCR; TCRdb's table is partial and in-frame only. The table has about 110,000 clones, around 92% seen once. The source material was peripheral blood, sampled after pregnancy. This chain joins TRBV9 and TRBJ2-1; 8 positions match TRBD2. The origin of this receptor is a female donor with multiple sclerosis, enrolled in a pregnancy study. The CDR3 reads CASSVTNSGVGNEQFF. The DNA of the CDR3 is TGTGCCAGCAGCGTAACTAATAGCGGGGTAGGGAATGAGCAGTTCTTC.